These 28 T cell receptor beta chains share one sample of origin, sequenced in a study of cytomegalovirus exposure and HLA in healthy donors. Produced via immunoSEQ multiplex PCR; TCRdb's table is partial and in-frame only. The sample carries 250,000 to 400,000 clones, around 90% recorded once. The sample was PBMCs. The receptors originated from a man aged 25 to 40 in good health and CMV-seronegative.

The chain has TRBV6-1 and TRBJ2-5; 9 positions agree with TRBD2. Germline CDR1 is MNHNS and CDR2 is SASEGT. The V and J ends lost 8 bases and 5 bases, in that order; junction bases with no gene match: 6. This CDR3 spans 13 amino acids. The CDR3 reads CASAFTSGETQYF. Written as DNA, the CDR3 is TGTGCCAGCGCCTTCACTAGCGGGGAGACCCAGTACTTC.

A single count supports this clone. This chain joins TRBV6-5 and TRBJ2-2; 7 bases are a match to TRBD1. Per germline, CDR1 MNHEY and CDR2 SVGAGI. The J segment lost 6 bases and the V segment lost 6 bases, leaving 10 bases of the junction unmatched. The length of the CDR3 is 15 residues. For the CDR3, the DNA is TGTGCCAGCAGGTCCGGACAGGTTCGAGCCGGGGAGCTGTTTTTT. Residues: CASRSGQVRAGELFF.

The chain joins TRBV27 to TRBJ2-1; 13 nucleotides line up with TRBD2. The CDR3 is 19 amino acids. Germline V gene lookup returns CDR1 MNHEY and CDR2 SMNVEV (reference sequence). The trim removed 6 bases at V and 5 bases at J, leaving 16 bases unmatched. CDR3 amino acids: CASSVLAGGPLILHNEQFF. CDR3 sequence (DNA): TGTGCCAGCAGCGTACTAGCGGGGGGGCCCCTCATATTGCACAATGAGCAGTTCTTC.

The J gene is TRBJ1-3, the V gene TRBV15; a weak D match, TRBD1 (5 bases). V lost 0 bases, J lost 3 bases, and 15 bases lay in between. This CDR3 is 17 amino acids long. The germline gives CDR1 LNHNV, CDR2 YYDKDF (reference sequence). CDR3: CATSRDLGGWGGNTIYF. DNA of the CDR3: TGTGCCACCAGCAGAGATCTGGGGGGGTGGGGTGGAAACACCATATATTTT.

The chain joins TRBV5-1 to TRBJ2-7; 10 bases agree with TRBD1. The J segment lost 6 bases and the V segment lost 7 bases, leaving 10 bases of the junction unmatched. This CDR3 spans 14 amino acids. Germline CDR1 SGHRS, CDR2 YFSETQ. CDR3 nucleotides: TGCGCCAGCTTCGAGGGGACAGGGGTCCCCGAGCAGTACTTC. Encoded protein: CASFEGTGVPEQYF.

This chain joins TRBV7-9 and TRBJ1-5; no definite D call. This CDR3 spans 15 amino acids. V gave up 0 bases and J gave up 0 bases, with 6 bases separating them. CDR1 is SEHNR and CDR2 is FQNEAQ in the germline V gene (reference sequence). The CDR3, as DNA: TGTGCCAGCAGCTTAGCCGGTGGTAGCAATCAGCCCCAGCATTTT. It translates to CASSLAGGSNQPQHF. Full variable domain (rest looked up from reference TRBV7-9 and TRBJ1-5): DTGVSQNPRHKITKRGQNVTFRCDPISEHNRLYWYRQTLGQGPEFLTYFQNEAQLEKSRLLSDRFSAERPKGSFSTLEIQRTEQGDSAMYLCASSLAGGSNQPQHFGDGTRLSIL.

This chain connects TRBV10-3 to TRBJ2-2; 7 bases align to TRBD2. Per germline, CDR1 ENHRY and CDR2 SYGVKD. J lost 3 bases, V lost 2 bases, and 6 bases had no gene match. The CDR3 has 16 residues. CDR3 loop: CAISEPGGGHTGELFF. In DNA form, the CDR3 reads TGTGCCATCAGTGAGCCGGGAGGTGGCCACACCGGGGAGCTGTTTTTT.

The chain joins TRBV4-2 to TRBJ1-5; 9 bases fit TRBD1. The CDR3 covers 16 residues. The J segment lost 6 bases and the V segment lost 0 bases, leaving 6 bases of the junction unmatched. Germline-derived CDR1 and CDR2 are LGHNA and YNFKEQ. DNA of the CDR3: TGTGCCAGCAGCCAAGATTCGGGACAGGGAGGTCAGCCCCAGCATTTT. Encoded protein: CASSQDSGQGGQPQHF.

The rearrangement joins TRBV6-5 to TRBJ1-2; 8 nucleotides line up with TRBD1. The CDR3 is made up of 16 amino acids. Germline CDR1 MNHEY, CDR2 SVGAGI. Germline trimming cut 0 bases from V and 3 bases from J; bases unmatched to any gene: 6. The CDR3 coding sequence is TGTGCCAGCAGTTACTCGAACCAGGGGGCTGACTATGGCTACACCTTC. Translated: CASSYSNQGADYGYTF.

The J gene is TRBJ2-1, the V gene TRBV11-2; 9 bases align to TRBD2. The germline V gene encodes CDR1 SGHAT and CDR2 FQNNGV. The V and J ends lost 1 base and 8 bases, in that order; junction bases with no gene match: 6. The CDR3 has 15 amino acids. DNA of the CDR3: TGTGCCAGCAGCTTAGTGCGGGGGGGCGTCCATGAGCAGTTCTTC. Its translation: CASSLVRGGVHEQFF.

The chain uses TRBV2 and TRBJ1-6; 7 bases line up with TRBD1. CDR1 SNHLY and CDR2 FYNNEI come from the germline V gene. The CDR3 is 12 amino acids. Trimming at V came to 8 bases and at J to 14 bases, leaving 9 bases not matched to a gene. CDR3 nucleotide sequence: TGTGCCAGCCGTCAGGGGGTGAGGGCCCTCCACTTT. Encoded protein: CASRQGVRALHF.

The V call is TRBV5-6, the J call TRBJ2-5; perhaps TRBD1 as D (6 bases). Germline V gene data show CDR1 as SGHDT and CDR2 as YYEEEE. The CDR3 has 15 amino acids. Trimming cost V 4 bases and J 5 bases, with 18 bases left between them. CDR3 DNA: TGTGCCAGCAGCCCCAGTGGTTGGGGGCTGGAGACCCAGTACTTC. This codes for CASSPSGWGLETQYF.

This rearrangement joins TRBV4-1 to TRBJ2-6, with 8 positions matching TRBD1. Germline lookup yields CDR1 MGHRA and CDR2 YSYEKL. V lost 5 bases to trimming and J lost 4 bases; unmatched junction nucleotides: 4. This CDR3 spans 15 amino acids. DNA for the CDR3: TGCGCCAGCAGCGCCCAGGGGGCCGGGGCCAACGTCCTGACTTTC. Translating it yields CASSAQGAGANVLTF.

J is TRBJ2-5 and V is TRBV27; D might be TRBD2 (5 bases). V was shortened by 2 bases and J by 5 bases, with 15 bases between the two germline ends. Germline V gives CDR1 MNHEY, CDR2 SMNVEV (reference sequence). The CDR3 runs to 15 residues. CDR3 in amino acids: CASSLGNRAGETQYF. Here the CDR3 DNA reads TGTGCCAGCAGTTTAGGGAATCGGGCGGGCGAGACCCAGTACTTC.

The CDR3 spells CASSLEVLRRNNGYTF. CDR3 DNA sequence: TGTGCCAGCAGCTTGGAGGTCTTGCGCAGGAACAATGGCTACACCTTC. The V gene is TRBV5-4, the J gene TRBJ1-2, with D unclear. The CDR3 has 16 amino acids. With 0 bases removed from V and 6 bases from J, the gap between germline ends came to 18 bases. CDR1 and CDR2 from the germline V gene are SGHNT and YYREEE (reference sequence).

The chain carries TRBV27 and TRBJ2-1; 9 bases map to TRBD2. The length of the CDR3 is 16 residues. The V gene end was trimmed by 4 bases and the J gene end by 1 base; junction bases not matched to a gene: 5. The V gene's germline CDR1 is MNHEY and CDR2 SMNVEV (reference sequence). DNA of the CDR3: TGTGCCAGCAGTTCTAGCGGGATAAGGTCCTACAATGAGCAGTTCTTC. Protein product: CASSSSGIRSYNEQFF.

The chain joins TRBV9 to TRBJ2-1; no clear D gene. V dropped 0 bases and J dropped 0 bases, with 7 bases sitting between them. Looked up from germline, CDR1 is SGDLS and CDR2 is YYNGEE. This CDR3 spans 15 amino acids. In DNA, the CDR3 is TGTGCCAGCAGCGTAGATCGAGCCTCCTACAATGAGCAGTTCTTC. Translating gives CASSVDRASYNEQFF.

The chain recombines TRBV5-1 with TRBJ2-2; 8 positions agree with TRBD1. The CDR3 covers 15 residues. V lost 4 bases, J lost 5 bases, and 7 bases stayed unmatched. Germline CDR1 SGHRS, CDR2 YFSETQ. The CDR3, as DNA: TGCGCCAGCAGCCTCCAGGGGGCTAATACCGGGGAGCTGTTTTTT. Protein sequence: CASSLQGANTGELFF.

This clone was found once. The rearrangement links TRBV30 to TRBJ2-7; TRBD2 might be the D (6 bases). The CDR3 loop spans 13 amino acids. The V end was cut by 0 bases, the J end by 3 bases, with 9 bases between. Germline V CDR1 and CDR2: GTSNPN, SVGIG (reference sequence). The CDR3 here is CAWSVGTDYEQYF. CDR3 sequence (DNA): TGTGCCTGGAGTGTCGGGACTGACTACGAGCAGTACTTC.

This chain links TRBV15 with TRBJ1-5; D is undetermined. Trimming cost V 0 bases and J 4 bases, with 16 bases left between them. The CDR3 consists of 17 residues. CDR1 LNHNV and CDR2 YYDKDF come from the germline V gene (reference sequence). The CDR3 coding sequence is TGTGCCACCAGCAGAGATGGAGGGCCACTTAAAAATCAGCCCCAGCATTTT. Translated: CATSRDGGPLKNQPQHF.

The V call is TRBV27, the J call TRBJ2-2, with D possibly TRBD1 on 6 matching bases. The CDR3 is 16 residues long. Per the germline V gene, CDR1 is MNHEY and CDR2 is SMNVEV (reference sequence). V was pared by 5 bases and J by 3 bases, with 16 bases between. This CDR3 is CASSGLGGKDTGELFF. The CDR3 nucleotides are TGTGCCAGCAGTGGTTTAGGGGGAAAAGACACCGGGGAGCTGTTTTTT.

CDR3 DNA sequence: TGCGCCAGCAGTCTGACTGCGGGGGTCGCGACCCAGTACTTC. It specifies CASSLTAGVATQYF. The rearrangement links TRBV5-1 to TRBJ2-5; the match to TRBD2 covers 7 bases. This CDR3 spans 14 amino acids. J was trimmed by 7 bases and V by 5 bases; bases with no gene match: 11. Germline V CDR1 and CDR2: SGHRS, YFSETQ. Drawing the rest from reference TRBV5-1 and TRBJ2-5, the complete variable domain is KAGVTQTPRYLIKTRGQQVTLSCSPISGHRSVSWYQQTPGQGLQFLFEYFSETQRNKGNFPGRFSGRQFSNSRSEMNVSTLELGDSALYLCASSLTAGVATQYFGPGTRLLVL.

The J gene is TRBJ2-5, the V gene TRBV6-5; TRBD1 matches at 7 bases. The CDR3 consists of 14 residues. Germline assignment: CDR1 MNHEY and CDR2 SVGAGI. The ends lost 5 bases at V and 0 bases at J; junction bases unmatched: 3. CDR3 sequence reads: CASSRDRYQETQYF. DNA for the CDR3: TGTGCCAGCAGTAGGGACAGATACCAAGAGACCCAGTACTTC.

The rearrangement uses TRBV15 and TRBJ2-6; weak D call: TRBD2 (5 bases). CDR1 is LNHNV and CDR2 is YYDKDF in the germline V gene (reference sequence). V was trimmed by 0 bases and J by 1 base, leaving 7 bases between them. The length of the CDR3 is 16 residues. The CDR3 sequence is CATSRDPGSGANVLTF. CDR3 in DNA: TGTGCCACCAGCAGAGATCCGGGGTCTGGGGCCAACGTCCTGACTTTC.

The V and J genes are TRBV4-1 and TRBJ2-1; D perhaps matches TRBD2 (6 bases). V dropped 3 bases and J dropped 1 base, with 19 bases sitting between them. The length of the CDR3 is 18 residues. Germline loops: CDR1 MGHRA, CDR2 YSYEKL. CDR3 protein: CASSQSGAAGGSYNEQFF. CDR3 bases: TGCGCCAGCAGCCAGTCGGGAGCGGCTGGAGGGTCCTACAATGAGCAGTTCTTC.

The chain links TRBV18 to TRBJ2-1; no firm D call. CDR3 length equals 19 residues. Trimming pared 0 bases from V and 1 base from J, leaving 19 bases between. The germline V gene has CDR1 KGHSH and CDR2 LQKENI. The CDR3, as DNA: TGTGCCAGCTCACCACCCTGGCTCTCGGTGGCGCGGTCCTACAATGAGCAGTTCTTC. This encodes CASSPPWLSVARSYNEQFF.

As concerns this clone: This specimen includes other DNA sequences encoding the same CDR3. This CDR3 reads CASSLGTGVNTEAFF. In DNA, the CDR3 is TGTGCCAGCAGCTTGGGGACAGGGGTTAACACTGAAGCTTTCTTT. This chain joins TRBV5-6 and TRBJ1-1, with 9 bases aligning to TRBD1. Germline V gene sequence: CDR1 SGHDT, CDR2 YYEEEE. The CDR3 totals 15 residues. V shed 0 bases and J 2 bases; nucleotides not matched to a gene: 2.

Worth noting for this clone: Other DNA variants within this sample encode the same CDR3. The chain is built from TRBV19 and TRBJ2-7; TRBD2 agrees at 12 bases. Germline V gene data show CDR1 as LNHDA and CDR2 as SQIVND (reference sequence). CDR3 length equals 14 residues. J gave up 4 bases and V 5 bases, and 3 bases lay outside the gene matches. In DNA, the CDR3 is TGTGCCAGTAGTCCGACTAGCGGGGGTTACGAGCAGTACTTC. Translating it yields CASSPTSGGYEQYF.